Below, one T cell receptor (beta chain) is given with its context. The data are from a study of blood T cells in healthy people across ages. It was with a sample-barcoded 5' primer and a J-beta primer mix that a second PCR of roughly 7 to 12 cycles was run. In TCRdb, the 5' RACE reads were re-called with MiXCR into one record per CDR3 protein. The repertoire holds around 1,100,000 distinct CDR3 sequences, with around two fifths as singletons. The trim removed 3 bases at V and 3 bases at J, leaving 8 bases unmatched. There are 15 residues in the CDR3. The germline gives CDR1 LGHNA, CDR2 YNFKEQ. The receptor was isolated from a man aged 18-30 years in good health. Material: blood. The chain is built from TRBV4-2 and TRBJ2-7, with 7 bases that match TRBD1. CDR3 nucleotide sequence: TGTGCCAGCAGCCAGTCCTACACAGGGGTCTACGAGCAGTACTTC. The encoded protein is CASSQSYTGVYEQYF.